The clone carrying this T cell receptor (beta chain) was seen a handful of times. The target antigen is unknown. These data originate in a study of cytomegalovirus exposure and HLA in healthy donors. Study results and caveats: Most TCR sequences proved rare, with some public TCRs found in many donors. Reports described diagnosis of cytomegalovirus status by the classifier as highly specific and sensitive.

Produced via immunoSEQ multiplex PCR; TCRdb's table is partial and in-frame only. The table records about 270,000 clones, roughly 85% of them present only once. This CDR3 has 15 residues. Germline V CDR1 and CDR2: KGHSH, LQKENI. Deletions cut 2 bases from V and 2 bases from J, with 9 bases between. The TCR comes from a young woman in good health and CMV-seronegative. V is TRBV18 and J is TRBJ2-2; no clear D gene. The sequenced material came from PBMCs. The chain's CDR3 is CASSPKQLNTGELFF. As DNA, the CDR3 is TGTGCCAGCTCACCAAAACAGCTAAACACCGGGGAGCTGTTTTTT. Complete variable domain (other parts from reference TRBV18 and TRBJ2-2): NAGVMQNPRHLVRRRGQEARLRCSPMKGHSHVYWYRQLPEEGLKFMVYLQKENIIDESGMPKERFSAEFPKEGPSILRIQQVVRGDSAAYFCASSPKQLNTGELFFGEGSRLTVL.